A selection of T cell receptor beta chains follows, all from one sample in a study of blood T cell repertoires in COVID-19. Sequenced by immunoSEQ multiplex PCR; TCRdb stores in-frame clones only, minus some. This sample carries roughly 160,000 clones, around 81% of them seen once, and the ten largest clones take approximately 11%. The sample consisted of peripheral blood. The receptors stem from a man in his 70s with active or convalescent COVID-19. Each CDR3 is given with its conserved first and last residue. The order of the fields is V gene, J gene, clone size, D gene, CDR3 protein, CDR3 DNA. A D gene is named only where the DNA matches it firmly. Where a row states a size, it is once, few, many or the class of an expanded clone; other rows omit it.

TRBV2,TRBJ1-1,few,NA,CASSGQTNTEAFF,TGTGCCAGCAGCGGACAGACGAACACTGAAGCTTTCTTT
TRBV30,TRBJ1-3,few,NA,CAWGRGPSNTIYF,TGTGCCTGGGGGCGAGGGCCTAGTAACACCATATATTTT
TRBV10-3,TRBJ1-1,NA,NA,CATREDSSNTEAFF,TGTGCCACCAGAGAGGACAGCTCGAACACTGAAGCTTTCTTT
TRBV5-1,TRBJ2-2,NA,NA,CASSLGQYLNTGELFF,TGCGCCAGCAGCTTGGGCCAGTACCTGAACACCGGGGAGCTGTTTTTT
TRBV29-1,TRBJ2-1,NA,NA,CSVEPFDIYNEQFF,TGCAGCGTTGAACCCTTCGACATCTACAATGAGCAGTTCTTC
TRBV9,TRBJ2-1,NA,TRBD2,CASSVELGTSGYNEQFF,TGTGCCAGCAGCGTAGAGTTGGGGACTAGCGGTTACAATGAGCAGTTCTTC
TRBV18,TRBJ1-1,few,NA,CASSPLGLEAFF,TGTGCCAGCTCACCTCTGGGCCTGGAAGCTTTCTTT
TRBV7-6,TRBJ2-1,NA,TRBD1,CASSYQAGQGIVEQFF,TGTGCCAGCAGCTACCAGGCGGGACAGGGGATTGTTGAGCAGTTCTTC
TRBV6-5,TRBJ1-1,NA,NA,CASSYPGAGTEAFF,TGTGCCAGCAGTTACCCCGGAGCCGGGACTGAAGCTTTCTTT
TRBV18,TRBJ2-3,NA,TRBD1,CASSQGQGGTDTQYF,TGTGCCAGCTCACAGGGACAGGGTGGCACAGATACGCAGTATTTT
TRBV11-3,TRBJ2-3,once,TRBD2,CASSPGGAGGALQYF,TGTGCCAGCAGCCCCGGGGGGGCAGGTGGGGCCCTGCAGTATTTT
TRBV29-1,TRBJ1-3,once,NA,CSVKTGPGSGNTIYF,TGCAGCGTCAAGACAGGCCCTGGCTCTGGAAACACCATATATTTT
TRBV30,TRBJ2-1,once,TRBD2,CAWIRRGVYNEQFF,TGTGCCTGGATCCGTCGGGGGGTGTACAATGAGCAGTTCTTC
TRBV6-5,TRBJ2-7,once,NA,CASSYSVGGYEQYF,TGTGCCAGCAGTTATTCGGTCGGGGGCTACGAGCAGTACTTC
TRBV7-7,TRBJ2-1,NA,NA,CASSLAGDTSYNEQFF,TGTGCTAGCAGCTTGGCCGGGGACACCTCCTACAATGAGCAGTTCTTC
TRBV2,TRBJ2-1,many,TRBD2,CASSVVVGTSLFF,TGTGCCAGCAGTGTCGTGGTCGGGACTAGCCTGTTCTTC
TRBV19,TRBJ2-3,NA,TRBD2,CASKLAGAGDTQYF,TGTGCCAGTAAACTAGCGGGAGCTGGAGATACGCAGTATTTT
TRBV18,TRBJ2-7,NA,NA,CASSQGFSYEQYF,TGTGCCAGCTCGCAGGGCTTCTCCTACGAGCAGTACTTC
TRBV7-2,TRBJ2-1,NA,TRBD2,CASSTRLAGRREQFF,TGTGCCAGCAGCACGCGGTTAGCGGGTCGACGGGAGCAGTTCTTC
TRBV29-1,TRBJ2-5,NA,TRBD2,CSGTSGRAQETQYF,TGCAGCGGGACTAGCGGGAGGGCCCAAGAGACCCAGTACTTC
TRBV11-2,TRBJ1-1,NA,NA,CASSPRSTNTEAFF,TGTGCCAGCAGCCCGCGCTCAACGAACACTGAAGCTTTCTTT
TRBV3-1/TRBV3-2,TRBJ1-1,NA,NA,CASSQDWGGTEAFF,TGTGCCAGCAGCCAAGATTGGGGGGGCACTGAAGCTTTCTTT
TRBV7-2,TRBJ2-7,NA,NA,CASSIERAYEQYF,TGTGCCAGCAGCATAGAGAGGGCCTACGAGCAGTACTTC
TRBV30,TRBJ1-4,NA,NA,CAWNQQGGSNEKLFF,TGTGCCTGGAATCAGCAAGGCGGATCTAATGAAAAACTGTTTTTT
TRBV4-3,TRBJ2-2,NA,NA,CASSQGLVVGTGELFF,TGCGCCAGCAGCCAAGGACTAGTCGTCGGCACCGGGGAGCTGTTTTTT
TRBV5-5,TRBJ1-2,NA,TRBD1,CASSVALRDRGGYTF,TGTGCCAGCAGCGTCGCCCTCCGGGACAGGGGTGGCTACACCTTC
TRBV18,TRBJ1-6,NA,NA,CASSSSGRSPLHF,TGTGCCAGCTCGTCGAGTGGTAGATCACCCCTCCACTTT
TRBV30,TRBJ2-5,NA,TRBD2,CAWSQPWGGKGETQYF,TGTGCCTGGAGTCAACCCTGGGGGGGGAAAGGCGAGACCCAGTACTTC
TRBV29-1,TRBJ1-1,NA,NA,CSVITRANTEAFF,TGCAGCGTTATAACCAGGGCGAACACTGAAGCTTTCTTT
TRBV30,TRBJ2-3,NA,NA,CAWSVGLQAGSTDTQYF,TGTGCCTGGAGTGTAGGGTTGCAGGCGGGGAGCACAGATACGCAGTATTTT
TRBV5-1,TRBJ2-5,NA,NA,CASSLIIQETQYF,TGCGCCAGCAGCTTGATTATTCAAGAGACCCAGTACTTC
TRBV4-3,TRBJ2-3,NA,NA,CASSQVRGTNTDTQYF,TGCGCCAGCAGCCAAGTTAGGGGGACTAACACAGATACGCAGTATTTT
TRBV7-8,TRBJ2-7,few,TRBD1,CASSLGSGQGAEQYF,TGTGCCAGCAGCTTAGGGTCGGGACAGGGGGCAGAGCAGTACTTC
TRBV11-2,TRBJ1-2,once,NA,CASRRGLTYGYTF,TGTGCCAGCAGAAGGGGACTAACATATGGCTACACCTTC
TRBV29-1,TRBJ1-1,NA,NA,CSAEPRVGAWAFF,TGCAGCGCCGAACCCCGGGTGGGGGCTTGGGCTTTCTTT
TRBV7-2,TRBJ1-1,NA,NA,CASSRQPGGGMNTEAFF,TGTGCCAGCAGCCGCCAACCTGGGGGAGGAATGAACACTGAAGCTTTCTTT
TRBV19,TRBJ2-5,NA,NA,CASSSTGHPQETQYF,TGTGCCAGTAGCTCGACGGGACATCCTCAAGAGACCCAGTACTTC
TRBV6-6,TRBJ2-7,NA,NA,CASSSIASLLFYEQYF,TGTGCCAGCAGCTCAATAGCCTCCCTCTTATTCTACGAGCAGTACTTC
TRBV27,TRBJ2-3,once,TRBD1,CASSYQGAYSTDTQYF,TGTGCCAGCAGTTATCAGGGGGCCTATAGCACAGATACGCAGTATTTT
TRBV28,TRBJ1-5,NA,NA,CASRGTGQPQHF,TGTGCCAGCAGGGGAACGGGACAGCCCCAGCATTTT
TRBV7-9,TRBJ2-3,NA,NA,CASSHLPDTQYF,TGTGCCAGCAGCCACCTACCTGATACGCAGTATTTT
TRBV7-9,TRBJ1-3,NA,NA,CASSGGEVGPSGGNTIYF,TGTGCCAGCAGCGGGGGGGAGGTGGGTCCTTCGGGAGGAAACACCATATATTTT
TRBV28,TRBJ1-5,NA,NA,CASSTIQQNQPQHF,TGTGCCAGCAGTACGATACAGCAAAATCAGCCCCAGCATTTT
TRBV19,TRBJ2-6,NA,NA,CASSIWGAGANVLTF,TGTGCCAGTAGTATTTGGGGGGCTGGGGCCAACGTCCTGACTTTC
TRBV5-1,TRBJ2-7,NA,NA,CASSLTPGQHYEQYF,TGCGCCAGCAGCCTCACTCCGGGACAACACTACGAGCAGTACTTC
TRBV7-8,TRBJ2-1,NA,TRBD2,CASSPPAGGPNEQFF,TGTGCCAGCAGCCCGCCGGCGGGAGGGCCGAATGAGCAGTTCTTC
TRBV30,TRBJ2-7,NA,NA,CAWSVRGLTYEQYF,TGTGCCTGGAGTGTCCGGGGGTTGACCTACGAGCAGTACTTC
TRBV4-3,TRBJ1-1,NA,NA,CASSHLWGPTEEAFF,TGCGCCAGCAGCCACCTTTGGGGCCCCACGGAAGAAGCTTTCTTT
TRBV5-1,TRBJ1-2,NA,NA,CASSFEAYGYTF,TGCGCCAGCAGCTTCGAGGCGTATGGCTACACCTTC
TRBV19,TRBJ1-2,NA,NA,CASSIAPKGSYGYTF,TGTGCCAGTAGTATCGCCCCCAAGGGGTCTTATGGCTACACCTTC